A selection of T cell receptor beta chains follows, all from one sample in a study of response to subunit inactivated influenza vaccine. Each CDR3 protein is one row after TCRdb ran MiXCR on the RT-PCR reads. The repertoire holds some 570,000 distinct CDR3 sequences, with approximately 10% as singletons. The sample was also linked to a second study, of T cells expressing NK-cell markers.

Sequenced here: PBMCs from blood, sampled on the day of vaccination. These receptor sequences come from a man aged 45-65 years who received an inactivated influenza vaccine. Each CDR3 is given with its conserved first and last residue. A D gene is named only where the DNA matches it firmly. Part of the rows lack a size; the others show once, few, many or a class for expanded clones.

>TRBJ2-7|TRBV5-1|.|TRBD1
TGCGCCAGCAGCTTGGGGACAGGGTTTTATCACGAGCAGTACTTC
CASSLGTGFYHEQYF
>TRBJ2-3|TRBV7-2|few|.
TGTGCCAGCAGCTTAGGCGCCCGACCTCAAGATACGCAGTATTTT
CASSLGARPQDTQYF
>TRBJ2-2|TRBV7-2|.|.
TGTGCCAGCAGCTTAGGCCACGTGAACACCGGGGAGCTGTTTTTT
CASSLGHVNTGELFF
>TRBJ2-2|TRBV28|.|.
TGTGCCAGCAGTTTTCACGGACACGCCGGGGAGCTGTTTTTT
CASSFHGHAGELFF
>TRBJ2-1|TRBV3-1|few|.
TGTGCCAGCAGGCGTAGCACAGGGCTGGATAGTTTCTTC
CASRRSTGLDSFF
>TRBJ2-1|TRBV29-1|.|.
TGCAGCGCCGGCTGGGGGAGCATGAATGAGCAGTTCTTC
CSAGWGSMNEQFF
>TRBJ2-1|TRBV7-9|many|TRBD2
TGTGCCAGCAGCTTGGGGGTGGGGACTAGGAATGAGCAGTTCTTC
CASSLGVGTRNEQFF
>TRBJ2-5|TRBV5-1|few|TRBD2
TGCGCCAGCAGCTGGGGAAGCGGGGAGGAGACCCAGTACTTC
CASSWGSGEETQYF
>TRBJ1-6|TRBV9|.|.
TGTGCCAGCAGTGAACCAACCCCGGGTTCACCCCTCCACTTT
CASSEPTPGSPLHF
>TRBJ2-3|TRBV7-2|many|.
TGTGCCAGCAGCTTAGATCTCGAGGCCACAGATACGCAGTATTTT
CASSLDLEATDTQYF
>TRBJ2-7|TRBV20-1|few|.
TGCAGTGCTAGAGATCCTAACCGGGACTTCAAGCAGTACTTC
CSARDPNRDFKQYF
>TRBJ2-7|TRBV4-1|.|.
TGCGCCAGCAGCCCCCCCCAGGGGAGGCCCTACGAGCAGTACTTC
CASSPPQGRPYEQYF
>TRBJ2-2|TRBV7-9|.|.
TGTGCCAGCAAGACGGGGGGCTCGGGCACCGGGGAGCTGTTTTTT
CASKTGGSGTGELFF
>TRBJ1-5|TRBV15|.|.
TGTGCCACCAGCAGAGATCGGCAGCCCAATCAGCCCCAGCATTTT
CATSRDRQPNQPQHF
>TRBJ2-3|TRBV5-1|many|.
TGCGCCAGCAGCTTGGACCGGGGTCGCACAGATACGCAGTATTTT
CASSLDRGRTDTQYF
>TRBJ2-2|TRBV18|.|TRBD2
TGTGCCAGCTCACCAGGACTAGCGGGAGAAGTAGGCACCGGGGAGCTGTTTTTT
CASSPGLAGEVGTGELFF
>TRBJ2-2|TRBV7-8|many|.
TGTGCCAGCAGCTCCCGGAGGATCCCGAACACCGGGGAGCTGTTTTTT
CASSSRRIPNTGELFF
>TRBJ2-1|TRBV29-1|few|.
TGCAGCGTTGTGGCTCCAAATGAGCAGTTCTTC
CSVVAPNEQFF
>TRBJ2-2|TRBV20-1|few|TRBD1
TGCAGTGCTAGTCCAGGGGGTATCACCGGGGAGCTGTTTTTT
CSASPGGITGELFF
>TRBJ2-7|TRBV7-8|few|.
TGTGCCAGCAGCTTCACCGGGCCCGACGAGCAGTACTTC
CASSFTGPDEQYF
>TRBJ2-1|TRBV7-9|few|.
TGTGCCAGCAGCTCCCTTGCTGGTAGGGTGATCTTCAATGAGCAGTTCTTC
CASSSLAGRVIFNEQFF
>TRBJ2-3|TRBV7-2|.|TRBD2
TGTGCCAGCAGCTTAGCGCCCCTAGCGGGGGGGCCAGATACGCAGTATTTT
CASSLAPLAGGPDTQYF
>TRBJ2-7|TRBV20-1|few|TRBD2
TGCAGTGCTAGAGATGTCACTAGCGGGGTTTACGAGCAGTACTTC
CSARDVTSGVYEQYF
>TRBJ2-4|TRBV20-1|.|TRBD1
TGCAGTGCGGCCAGGGGGCAGGACATTCAGTACTTC
CSAARGQDIQYF
>TRBJ2-1|TRBV12-3/TRBV12-4|.|.
TGTGCCAGCAGTAAGTGGGCCTACAATGAGCAGTTCTTC
CASSKWAYNEQFF
>TRBJ2-1|TRBV14|many|TRBD2
TGTGCCAGCAGCCCCCCGGGACTAGCCTACAATGAGCAGTTCTTC
CASSPPGLAYNEQFF
>TRBJ2-2|TRBV12-3/TRBV12-4|.|.
TGTGCCAGCACCTCTAGAGTAGGGGTAGGAGGGGAGCTGTTTTTT
CASTSRVGVGGELFF
>TRBJ2-1|TRBV25-1|many|TRBD1
TGTGCCAGCGGCAAGGGACAGGGGTTGTGGAATGAGCAGTTCTTC
CASGKGQGLWNEQFF
>TRBJ2-7|TRBV19|.|TRBD2
TGTGCCAGTACCCCGGGAGGGGTTTCCTACGAGCAGTACTTC
CASTPGGVSYEQYF
>TRBJ1-1|TRBV21-1|.|.
TGTGCCAGCAGCAAAGAGGGGGGGAGGAAGAAAGCTTTCTTT
CASSKEGGRKKAFF
>TRBJ2-3|TRBV12-3/TRBV12-4|many|TRBD1
TGTGCCAGCAGTCCCGGACAGGGTTCCCTCACAGATACGCAGTATTTT
CASSPGQGSLTDTQYF
>TRBJ2-7|TRBV3-1|many|.
TGCGCCAGCAGCCAGAGCTCCTACGAGCAGTACTTC
CASSQSSYEQYF
>TRBJ2-3|TRBV10-2|few|.
TGCGCCACCCTGGGGGGGGGCTTTAGCACAGATACGCAGTATTTT
CATLGGGFSTDTQYF
>TRBJ2-5|TRBV9|few|TRBD2
TGTGCCAGCAGCGTAGGGGTTAGCGGGAGGAACGGGGAGACCCAGTACTTC
CASSVGVSGRNGETQYF
>TRBJ2-2|TRBV4-2|few|.
TGTGCCAGCAGCCAAGTTCCGCAGGCGGACACCGGGGAGCTGTTTTTT
CASSQVPQADTGELFF
>TRBJ2-6|TRBV7-8|.|.
TGTGCCAGCAGCTTTCAACGACAGGCTCCACGCTCTGGGGCCAACGTCCTGACTTTC
CASSFQRQAPRSGANVLTF
>TRBJ2-7|TRBV18|.|.
TGTGCCAGCTCACCATATCGACAGAGAACCTACGAGCAGTACTTC
CASSPYRQRTYEQYF
>TRBJ2-3|TRBV2|few|TRBD1
TGTGCCAGCAGTGCAACAGGGGGATCTTACACAGATACGCAGTATTTT
CASSATGGSYTDTQYF
>TRBJ2-1|TRBV12-3/TRBV12-4|many|TRBD2
TGTGCCAGCAGTTTAAGGCTAGCGGATTACAATGAGCAGTTCTTC
CASSLRLADYNEQFF
>TRBJ1-2|TRBV12-3/TRBV12-4|many|.
TGTGCCAGCAGTTTACACGCAGATAACTATGGCTACACCTTC
CASSLHADNYGYTF
>TRBJ2-1|TRBV15|.|TRBD2
TGTGCCACCAGAGGGGGTTTTCGGGAGGGTCCCCAGTTCTTC
CATRGGFREGPQFF
>TRBJ2-5|TRBV4-2|few|.
TGTGCCAGCAGCCAAGATTACGGCGGGGTGGGAGAGACCCAGTACTTC
CASSQDYGGVGETQYF
>TRBJ2-3|TRBV7-6|few|TRBD1
TGTGCCAGCAGCTTAACCGGGACAGGCGATTATCTCGGCACAGATACGCAGTATTTT
CASSLTGTGDYLGTDTQYF
>TRBJ1-4|TRBV15|.|.
TGTGCCACCAGCCCTCGGACAGCAACTAATGAAAAACTGTTTTTT
CATSPRTATNEKLFF
>TRBJ2-3|TRBV3-1|.|TRBD2
TGTGCCAGCAGCCTCCAACCTAGCGGGGGGACCCGAACAAAGATACGCACAGATACGCAGTATTTT
CASSLQPSGGTRTKIRTDTQYF
>TRBJ2-1|TRBV5-1|few|.
TGCGCCAGCAGCTCTGGAAGGGGCCCCGACTTATACAATGAGCAGTTCTTC
CASSSGRGPDLYNEQFF
>TRBJ2-7|TRBV29-1|few|.
TGCAGCGTTGAAAGGAACAGCCCGCCCTACGAGCAGTACTTC
CSVERNSPPYEQYF
>TRBJ2-7|TRBV28|few|.
TGTGCCAGCAGTTTCGGGAAGAGCTCCTACGAGCAGTACTTC
CASSFGKSSYEQYF
>TRBJ2-6|TRBV5-1|few|.
TGCGCCAGCAATGGTGGGCACTCTGGGGCCAACGTCCTGACTTTC
CASNGGHSGANVLTF
>TRBJ1-4|TRBV5-1|.|.
TGCGCCAGCAGCAATGGACAGCCAACTAATGAAAAACTGTTTTTT
CASSNGQPTNEKLFF
>TRBJ2-1|TRBV4-3|many|TRBD2
TGCGCCAGCAGCCAAGGGGCTACTAGCGGCGTCAATGAGCAGTTCTTC
CASSQGATSGVNEQFF